The rows below give T cell receptor beta chains drawn from one sample of a study of T cells in Graves' hyperthyroidism and ophthalmopathy. Via MiXCR, TCRdb re-called the multiplex PCR reads, giving one row per CDR3 protein. The sample includes 40,000 to 65,000 distinct CDR3 sequences, roughly half of them seen just once. Sequencing input: blood. The origin of the receptors is a woman in her forties or fifties with Graves' ophthalmopathy. Each CDR3 is given with its conserved first and last residue. A D gene is named only where the DNA matches it firmly. A clone size is listed for some rows: how often the clone was seen (once, few, many), or a class if it is expanded.

d_gene,abundance,v_gene,j_gene,CDR3nt,CDR3aa
.,.,TRBV6-2/TRBV6-3,TRBJ1-5,TGTACCAGCACCTTGAGAGGGGAGCAGCCCCAGCGTTTT,CTSTLRGEQPQRF
.,many,TRBV6-5,TRBJ1-2,TGTGCCAGCAGTTACTCCTCGGGGAGAAACTATGGCTACACCTTC,CASSYSSGRNYGYTF
.,many,TRBV20-1,TRBJ2-3,TGCAGTGCTAGAGGTGGGCCCGTTAGCACAGATACGCAGTATTTT,CSARGGPVSTDTQYF
.,many,TRBV4-1,TRBJ2-7,TGCGCCAGCAGCCAAGAGAGGTGGGGGGGGCCCTACGAGCAGTACTTC,CASSQERWGGPYEQYF
.,.,TRBV27,TRBJ2-5,TGTGCCAGCAGTTCCCCGCCTACAGGGTCTCTGGAGACCCAGTACTTC,CASSSPPTGSLETQYF
TRBD1,.,TRBV20-1,TRBJ2-7,TGCAGTGCTAGACGCCGGGACAGGGGGCACTACGAGCTGTACTTC,CSARRRDRGHYELYF
TRBD1,many,TRBV7-9,TRBJ2-7,TGTGCCAGCAGCTTAGCTGGACAGGGCCCCTACGAGCAGTACTTC,CASSLAGQGPYEQYF
.,many,TRBV5-1,TRBJ1-2,TGCGCCAGCACCCTTGGAAGGGCCTCTAACTATGGCTACACCTTC,CASTLGRASNYGYTF
.,.,TRBV7-3,TRBJ1-6,TGTGCCAGCACCAGCCTTCCCGGGGATTCACCCCTCCACTTT,CASTSLPGDSPLHF
.,.,TRBV7-9,TRBJ2-7,TGTGTCAGCAGCTACAGGGACAACTACGAGCAGTACTTT,CVSSYRDNYEQYF
TRBD2,.,TRBV20-1,TRBJ2-7,TGCAGTGCCACAACGCGCCCCGGACTAGCGGGGGGATGCGGGCAGTACTTC,CSATTRPGLAGGCGQYF
TRBD2,.,TRBV19,TRBJ2-7,TGTGCCAGTACTCCAGGGACTAGCAGGGCCTACGAGCAGTACTTC,CASTPGTSRAYEQYF
.,.,TRBV7-9,TRBJ1-1,TGTGCCAGCAGCCTGGGACTAGCGGTCTACAACCCAACACCGGGGAGCACTGAAGCTTTCTTT,CASSLGLAVYNPTPGSTEAFF
.,many,TRBV20-1,TRBJ2-3,TGCAGTGCTAGGATTAGCGGCCTCCCGGATACGCAGTATTTT,CSARISGLPDTQYF
.,large,TRBV19,TRBJ1-5,TGTGCCAGTAAAATCGGGAGGTCCCAGCATTTT,CASKIGRSQHF
.,.,TRBV29-1,TRBJ2-7,TGCAGCGTTGAAGTAAGCGAGAGGGTAGGGTACGAGCAGTACTTC,CSVEVSERVGYEQYF
.,many,TRBV7-8,TRBJ2-5,TGTGCCAGCAGCTTAAGGGGCCCGGAGACCCAGTACTTC,CASSLRGPETQYF
.,.,TRBV7-2,TRBJ1-6,TGTGCCAGCAGCTTCTGGCGTGGGAGTTCACCCCTCCACTTT,CASSFWRGSSPLHF
.,.,TRBV19,TRBJ2-5,TGTGCCAGCTCTGACAGTAGAGAGACCCAGTACTTC,CASSDSRETQYF
.,many,TRBV6-5,TRBJ2-7,TGTGCCAGCAGTTACCTAACTAGTCGGCCCCCCTACGAGCAGTACTTC,CASSYLTSRPPYEQYF
TRBD1,.,TRBV5-6,TRBJ1-2,TGTGCCAGCAGCTTGAATGACAGGGAGAACTATGGCTACACCTTC,CASSLNDRENYGYTF
.,many,TRBV19,TRBJ2-1,TGTGCCAGTAGTACCCAGACAGCAACTGAGCAGTTCTTC,CASSTQTATEQFF
.,.,TRBV7-3,TRBJ1-5,TGTGCCAGCAGCTCCGGGACACCCGATGCCCAGCATTTT,CASSSGTPDAQHF
.,.,TRBV19,TRBJ1-1,.,CASSYTARYDYEQYFGPGTEAFF
.,.,TRBV7-9,TRBJ2-5,TGTGCCGGCAGCTTACAGGGTCGCCAAGAGACCCAGTACTTC,CAGSLQGRQETQYF
.,medium-sized,TRBV24-1,TRBJ1-1,TGTGCCACCAGTGACGGTTTCAACACTGAAGCTTTCTTT,CATSDGFNTEAFF
TRBD1,.,TRBV9,TRBJ1-1,TGTGCCAGCAGTTCACCCAGGGGGCTAGTTGAAGCTTTCTTT,CASSSPRGLVEAFF
TRBD2,.,TRBV20-1,TRBJ2-1,TGCAGTGCAGAGGCGGGCGGGGGGGCCGGCAATGAGCAGTTCTTC,CSAEAGGGAGNEQFF
.,.,TRBV15,TRBJ1-5,TGTGCCACCAGCAGAGGTGCGGTTCAGCCCCAGCATTTT,CATSRGAVQPQHF
.,.,TRBV20-1,TRBJ2-3,TGCAGTGCTAGAGATGCGCAGTATTTT,CSARDAQYF
.,.,TRBV7-8,TRBJ2-1,TGTGCCAGCGGCTCGCTAGCAGGTGCGAGGAGTGAGCAGTTCTTC,CASGSLAGARSEQFF
.,.,TRBV5-1,TRBJ1-4,TGCGCCAGCACCTTCGGGGGGCAAGGGGCGCGAATGGTAGAAAAACTGTTTTTT,CASTFGGQGARMVEKLFF
TRBD1,.,TRBV18,TRBJ2-3,TGTGCCAGCTCACTCTGGACAGGGGGGACAGATACGCAGTATTTT,CASSLWTGGTDTQYF
TRBD2,many,TRBV5-1,TRBJ2-2,TGCGCCAGTAGCGGGGGATCAGGGCCAGCCGGGGAGCTGTTTTTT,CASSGGSGPAGELFF
.,many,TRBV11-2,TRBJ2-7,TGTGCCAGCAGCTTCATCACCGACGAGCAGTACTTC,CASSFITDEQYF
TRBD1,many,TRBV4-3,TRBJ1-2,TGCGCCAGCAGCCAAGACGGGACAGGCTATGGCTACACCTTC,CASSQDGTGYGYTF
.,many,TRBV19,TRBJ1-6,TGTGCCAGTAGTATAGGGGCTGGCCAGAATTCACCCCTCCACTTT,CASSIGAGQNSPLHF
TRBD2,.,TRBV15,TRBJ2-1,TGTGCTCACGGGACTAGGGTCGACGATGAGCAGTTCTTC,CAHGTRVDDEQFF
.,many,TRBV29-1,TRBJ1-1,TGCAGCGTTTCTGGACAGAGCACTGAAGCTTTCTTT,CSVSGQSTEAFF